Listed here are 13 T cell receptor beta chains from one sample, sequenced in a study of T-cell reconstitution after alpha-beta-depleted transplantation in children. The TCRbeta library incorporated unique molecular identifiers. Each CDR3 protein is one row after TCRdb ran MiXCR on the PCR reads. The table has roughly 120,000 distinct CDR3 sequences, around 23% seen once. Material: PBMCs, mostly from graft donor cells, obtained 180 days after TCRalphabeta/CD19-depleted stem cell transplant. These receptors were obtained from a male patient under 10 years old who had a stem cell transplant for chronic granulomatous disease, so the T cells may come from the graft donor.

This clonotype turned up a few times. The V and J genes are TRBV5-5 and TRBJ2-7; D is undetermined. Trimming took off 1 base at V and 2 bases at J, with 10 bases between the two ends. The CDR3 loop spans 14 amino acids. Germline-derived CDR1 and CDR2 are SGHKS and YYEKEE (reference sequence). This chain's CDR3 is CASSLNRVPYEQYF. DNA of the CDR3: TGTGCCAGCAGCTTGAATCGGGTCCCCTACGAGCAGTACTTC.

There are a few counts of this clonotype. This chain links TRBV7-2 with TRBJ2-1; D is unclear. V gave up 1 base and J gave up 3 bases, with 16 bases separating them. CDR3 length equals 17 residues. Germline loops: CDR1 SGHTA, CDR2 FQGNSA. The CDR3 DNA reads as TGTGCCAGCAGCTTAGGTTCGGGTCTAGTGGACTACAATGAGCAGTTCTTC. It yields the protein CASSLGSGLVDYNEQFF.

To note about this clonotype: The junction departs from the called germline gene at one end, perhaps through a read error. The chain combines TRBV20-1 with TRBJ2-1, with 12 bases lining up with TRBD2. This CDR3 comprises 17 residues. CDR1 is DFQATT and CDR2 is SNEGSKA in the germline V gene (reference sequence). The CDR3 nucleotides are TGCTGTGCTAGAGATCATCTAGCGGGAGGGCCCGACAATGAGCAGTTCTTC. Residues: CCARDHLAGGPDNEQFF.

The chain recombines TRBV27 with TRBJ2-7; no firm D call. CDR1 is MNHEY, CDR2 SMNVEV, per germline (reference sequence). CDR3 length: 14 residues. Trimming left V 0 bases short and J 1 base short, with 7 bases between. The CDR3 region is CASSLSLGSYEQYF. The CDR3, as DNA: TGTGCCAGCAGTTTATCTCTAGGGTCCTACGAGCAGTACTTC.

This clonotype was seen repeatedly, ten times or more. This chain joins TRBV20-1 and TRBJ2-1; 8 bases are shared with TRBD2. The J segment lost 3 bases and the V segment lost 2 bases, leaving 6 bases of the junction unmatched. The germline V gene has CDR1 DFQATT and CDR2 SNEGSKA (reference sequence). The CDR3 length is 15 residues. The CDR3 reads CSARRSGALYNEQFF. The CDR3 DNA is TGCAGTGCTAGACGTAGCGGGGCTCTCTACAATGAGCAGTTCTTC.

At least ten counts were recorded for this clonotype. The chain employs TRBV2 and TRBJ2-7; possibly TRBD1 for D (5 bases). Looked up from germline, CDR1 is SNHLY and CDR2 is FYNNEI. Trimming took off 7 bases at V and 3 bases at J, with 10 bases between the two ends. The CDR3 length is 12 residues. The CDR3 sequence is CASNPDSYEQYF. The CDR3 bases are TGTGCCAGCAACCCCGACAGCTACGAGCAGTACTTC.

This clonotype was seen more than once but under ten times. The rearrangement joins TRBV10-3 to TRBJ2-5; D possibly matches TRBD1 or TRBD2 (5 bases each). Trimming stripped 4 bases from V and 1 base from J, with 22 bases between. The CDR3 runs 18 residues. Germline V gene sequence: CDR1 ENHRY, CDR2 SYGVKD. In DNA form, the CDR3 reads TGTGCCATCAGTGCCCTGAAGGGGATCCCCACTAGCCAAGAGACCCAGTACTTC. Its protein product is CAISALKGIPTSQETQYF.

The sample holds many counts of this clonotype. The gene calls are TRBV12-3 or TRBV12-4 and TRBJ2-1; no clear D. This CDR3 is built from 12 residues. The germline V and J ends were trimmed by 8 bases and 1 base, with 6 bases remaining between them. In DNA form, the CDR3 reads TGTGCCAGCCGAGGTTCCTACAATGAGCAGTTCTTC. It translates to CASRGSYNEQFF.

The rearrangement joins TRBV5-1 to TRBJ2-5, with TRBD1 identical over 10 bases. CDR1 SGHRS and CDR2 YFSETQ come from the germline V gene. The CDR3 covers 17 residues. V was clipped by 0 bases and J by 3 bases; unmatched bases: 8. This CDR3 is CASSLGLPGTGEETQYF. The CDR3 DNA reads as TGCGCCAGCAGCTTGGGATTGCCCGGGACAGGGGAAGAGACCCAGTACTTC.

This clonotype was seen a few times. V usage is TRBV12-3 or TRBV12-4 and J usage is TRBJ2-7, with TRBD1 matching 8 bases. This CDR3 region has 15 residues. V shed 5 bases and J 0 bases; nucleotides not matched to a gene: 6. CDR3: CASSPGDRSSYEQYF. DNA of the CDR3: TGTGCCAGCAGTCCCGGGGACAGGAGCTCCTACGAGCAGTACTTC.

Many counts were recorded for this clonotype. This chain joins TRBV5-5 and TRBJ2-3; no clear D. V lost 1 base to trimming and J lost 2 bases, with 11 bases between them. In germline, CDR1 is SGHKS, CDR2 YYEKEE (reference sequence). The CDR3 is 15 amino acids. CDR3 DNA sequence: TGTGCCAGCAGCTTGTCTCCCGGGTTCACAGATACGCAGTATTTT. Its protein product is CASSLSPGFTDTQYF. The full variable domain, rest sourced from reference TRBV5-5 and TRBJ2-3, is DAGVTQSPTHLIKTRGQQVTLRCSPISGHKSVSWYQQVLGQGPQFIFQYYEKEERGRGNFPDRFSARQFPNYSSELNVNALLLGDSALYLCASSLSPGFTDTQYFGPGTRLTVL.

The rearrangement joins TRBV6-1 to TRBJ2-2; TRBD2 matches at 10 bases. This CDR3 comprises 15 residues. The V and J ends lost 10 bases and 0 bases, in that order; junction bases with no gene match: 5. Germline values: CDR1 MNHNS, CDR2 SASEGT. This CDR3 is CAIALAGANTGELFF. CDR3 sequence (DNA): TGTGCCATCGCTCTAGCGGGAGCGAACACCGGGGAGCTGTTTTTT.

This chain connects TRBV5-5 to TRBJ2-7, with 11 bases that match TRBD2. There are 15 residues in the CDR3. Germline V gene lookup returns CDR1 SGHKS and CDR2 YYEKEE (reference sequence). V trimming: 2 bases; J trimming: 3 bases; junction bases outside the gene matches: 4. The DNA for the CDR3 is TGTGCCAGCAGCTTAGTAGCGGGAGGGATCTACGAGCAGTACTTC. It specifies CASSLVAGGIYEQYF.